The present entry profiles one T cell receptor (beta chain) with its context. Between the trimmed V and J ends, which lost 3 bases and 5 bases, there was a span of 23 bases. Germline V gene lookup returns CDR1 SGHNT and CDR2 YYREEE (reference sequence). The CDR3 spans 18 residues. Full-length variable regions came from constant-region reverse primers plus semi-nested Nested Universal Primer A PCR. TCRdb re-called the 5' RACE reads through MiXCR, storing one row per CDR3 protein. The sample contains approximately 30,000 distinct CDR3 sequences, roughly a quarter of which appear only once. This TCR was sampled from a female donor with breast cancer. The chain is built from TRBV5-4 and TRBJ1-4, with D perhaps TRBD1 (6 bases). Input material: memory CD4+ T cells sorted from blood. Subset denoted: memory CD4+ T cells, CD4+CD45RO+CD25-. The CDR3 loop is CASSWGEISRDTNEKLFF. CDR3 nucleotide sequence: TGTGCCAGCAGCTGGGGGGAGATTTCGCGGGACACGAATGAAAAACTGTTTTTT.